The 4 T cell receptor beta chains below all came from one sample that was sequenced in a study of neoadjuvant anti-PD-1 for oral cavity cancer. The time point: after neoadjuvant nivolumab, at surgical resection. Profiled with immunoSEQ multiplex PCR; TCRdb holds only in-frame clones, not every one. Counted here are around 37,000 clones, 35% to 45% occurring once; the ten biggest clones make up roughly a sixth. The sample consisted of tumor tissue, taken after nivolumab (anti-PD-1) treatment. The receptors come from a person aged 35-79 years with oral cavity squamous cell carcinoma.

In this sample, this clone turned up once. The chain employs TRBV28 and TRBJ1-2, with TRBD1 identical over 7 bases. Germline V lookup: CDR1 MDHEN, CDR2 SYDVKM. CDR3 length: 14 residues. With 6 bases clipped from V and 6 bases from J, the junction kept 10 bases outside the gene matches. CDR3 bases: TGTGCCAGCAGAAGGCAGGGGGAGAGGAATGGCTACACCTTC. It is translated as CASRRQGERNGYTF.

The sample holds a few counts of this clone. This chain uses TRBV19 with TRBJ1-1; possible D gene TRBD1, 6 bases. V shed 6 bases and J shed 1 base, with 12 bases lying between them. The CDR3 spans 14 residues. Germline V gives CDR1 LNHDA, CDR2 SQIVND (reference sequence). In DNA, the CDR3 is TGTGCCAGTAGAGACAGGTTACCGAACACTGAAGCTTTCTTT. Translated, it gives CASRDRLPNTEAFF.

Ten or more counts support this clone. CDR3 region: CASSPTPGQGPGELFF. Here the CDR3 DNA reads TGTGCCAGCAGCCCCACACCGGGACAGGGACCCGGGGAGCTGTTTTTT. The chain links TRBV4-2 to TRBJ2-2, with 9 bases aligning to TRBD1. In germline, CDR1 is LGHNA, CDR2 YNFKEQ. CDR3 length equals 16 residues. Germline trimming cut 4 bases from V and 6 bases from J; bases unmatched to any gene: 9.

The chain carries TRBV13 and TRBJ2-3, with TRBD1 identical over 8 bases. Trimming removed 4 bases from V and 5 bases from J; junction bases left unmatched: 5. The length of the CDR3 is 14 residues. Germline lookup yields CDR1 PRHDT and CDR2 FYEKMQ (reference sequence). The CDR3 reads CASSSLGTGDTQYF. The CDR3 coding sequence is TGTGCCAGCAGCTCCTTAGGGACAGGAGATACGCAGTATTTT.